This T cell receptor beta chain is from a study of T cells in women clearing cervical HPV infection. General study findings and limits: Cases carried less TRBV6-7 than controls: about 0.1% versus 0.15%. Timing of associations relative to infection is unclear; T-cell subsets were not isolated. CIN3+ cases had significantly higher TCR repertoire richness than controls, but evenness did not differ.

This CDR3 has 14 amino acids. The ends lost 3 bases at V and 4 bases at J; junction bases unmatched: 3. CDR1 is SGHTA, CDR2 FQGTGA, per germline. Measured with immunoSEQ multiplex PCR; TCRdb has only the in-frame clones, and not every one. Its clone listing holds approximately 35,000 clones. Worth noting for this clone: Its antigen is unidentified. The CDR3 end lies 3 residues beyond the end of the read and is filled in from the germline J gene.

Input material: blood buffy coat. This clonotype was obtained from a woman between 18 and 69 years old with a cervical HPV16 infection that either progressed to CIN3+ or cleared (not recorded which). V gene TRBV7-3 combines with J gene TRBJ2-7, with 10 bases that match TRBD2. The CDR3 bases that were read are TGTGCCAGCAGCTTTGGAGCGGGGGGGTACGAG. Its translation is CASSFGAGGYE. The full CDR3 protein is CASSFGAGGYEQYF.